This T cell receptor beta chain emerged from a study of CD8+ T cells in alopecia areata. This CDR3 is built from 14 residues. Germline V gives CDR1 GTSNPN, CDR2 SVGIG (reference sequence). V gave up 2 bases and J gave up 1 base, with 11 bases separating them. Extraction and reverse transcription of RNA yielded cDNA as the sequencing template. Produced via immunoSEQ multiplex PCR; TCRdb's table is partial and in-frame only. The sample holds about 200,000 clones, roughly 60% seen once. The treatment was: oral pan-JAK inhibitor, 5-10 mg twice daily. The sequencing used CD4+ T cells sorted from blood, collected at week 24, from a patient treated with tofacitinib. The chain has TRBV30 and TRBJ2-5; D is undetermined. This sequence originates from a human donor with alopecia areata. CDR3 sequence: CAWSPRPRQETQYF. The CDR3 DNA is TGTGCCTGGAGTCCCCGACCCCGCCAAGAGACCCAGTACTTC.